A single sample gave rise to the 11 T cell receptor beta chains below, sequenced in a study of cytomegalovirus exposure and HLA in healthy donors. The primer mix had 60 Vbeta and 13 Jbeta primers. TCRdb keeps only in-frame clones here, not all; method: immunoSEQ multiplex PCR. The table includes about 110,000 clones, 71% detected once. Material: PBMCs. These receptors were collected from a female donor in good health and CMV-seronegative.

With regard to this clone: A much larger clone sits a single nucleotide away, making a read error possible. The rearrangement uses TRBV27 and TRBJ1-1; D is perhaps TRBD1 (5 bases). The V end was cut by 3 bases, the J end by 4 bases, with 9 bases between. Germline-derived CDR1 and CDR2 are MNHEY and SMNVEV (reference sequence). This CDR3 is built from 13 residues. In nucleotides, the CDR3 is TGTGCCAGCAGTTTGGGGGGGAGCACTGAAGCTTTCTTT. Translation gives CASSLGGSTEAFF.

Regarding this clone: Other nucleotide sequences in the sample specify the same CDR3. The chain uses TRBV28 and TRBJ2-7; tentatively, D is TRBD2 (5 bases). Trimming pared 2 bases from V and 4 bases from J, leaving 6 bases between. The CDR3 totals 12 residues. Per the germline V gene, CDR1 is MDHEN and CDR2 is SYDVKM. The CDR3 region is CASSLRGYEQYF. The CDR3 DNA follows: TGTGCCAGCAGTTTACGAGGGTACGAGCAGTACTTC.

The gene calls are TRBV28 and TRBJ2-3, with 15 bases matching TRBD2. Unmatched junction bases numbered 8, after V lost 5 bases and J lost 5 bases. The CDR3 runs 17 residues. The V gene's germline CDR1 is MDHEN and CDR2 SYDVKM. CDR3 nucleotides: TGTGCCAGCAGTCGTGGACTAGCGGGAGGGCCGTTAGATACGCAGTATTTT. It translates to CASSRGLAGGPLDTQYF.

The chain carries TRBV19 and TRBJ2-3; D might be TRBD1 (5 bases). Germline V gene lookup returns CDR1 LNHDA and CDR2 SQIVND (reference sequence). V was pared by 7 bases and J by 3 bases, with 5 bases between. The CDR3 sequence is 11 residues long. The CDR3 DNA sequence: TGTGCCAGTACAGGGACAGATACGCAGTATTTT. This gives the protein CASTGTDTQYF.

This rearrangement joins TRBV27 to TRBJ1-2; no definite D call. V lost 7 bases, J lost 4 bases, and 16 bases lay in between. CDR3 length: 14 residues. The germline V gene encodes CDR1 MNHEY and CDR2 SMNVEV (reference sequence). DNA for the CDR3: TGTGCCAGCACGAACGTGGGAGGAAGCTATGGCTACACCTTC. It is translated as CASTNVGGSYGYTF.

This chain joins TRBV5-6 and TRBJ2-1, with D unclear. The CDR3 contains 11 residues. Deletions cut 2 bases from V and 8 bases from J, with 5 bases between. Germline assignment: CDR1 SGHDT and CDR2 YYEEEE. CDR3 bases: TGTGCCAGCAGCTTCCAGGATGAGCAGTTCTTC. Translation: CASSFQDEQFF.

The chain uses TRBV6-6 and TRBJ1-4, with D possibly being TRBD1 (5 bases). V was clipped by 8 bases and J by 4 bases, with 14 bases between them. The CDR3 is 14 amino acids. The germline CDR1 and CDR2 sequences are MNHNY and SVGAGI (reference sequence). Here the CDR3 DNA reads TGTGCCAGCGGCCCGGGAGGGGTTAATGAAAAACTGTTTTTT. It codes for CASGPGGVNEKLFF.

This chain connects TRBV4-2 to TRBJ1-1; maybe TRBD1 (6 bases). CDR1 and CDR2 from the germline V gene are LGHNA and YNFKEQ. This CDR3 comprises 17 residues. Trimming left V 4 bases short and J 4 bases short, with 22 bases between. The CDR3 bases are TGTGCCAGCAGCCCTGGGGGGGCAGGGCGGATGGGCACTGAAGCTTTCTTT. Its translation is CASSPGGAGRMGTEAFF.

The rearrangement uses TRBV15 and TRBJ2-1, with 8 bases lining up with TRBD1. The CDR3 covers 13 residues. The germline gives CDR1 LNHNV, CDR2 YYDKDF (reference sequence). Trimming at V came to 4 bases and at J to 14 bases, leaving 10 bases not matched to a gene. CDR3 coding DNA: TGTGCCACCAGCACGGACAGGGACCGAAGCGAGTTCTTC. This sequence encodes CATSTDRDRSEFF.

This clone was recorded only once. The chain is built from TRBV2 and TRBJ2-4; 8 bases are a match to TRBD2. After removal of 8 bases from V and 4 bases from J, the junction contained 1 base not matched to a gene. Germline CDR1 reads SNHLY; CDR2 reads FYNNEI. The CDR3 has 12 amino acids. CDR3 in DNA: TGTGCCAGCGTAGCGGGAAAAAACATTCAGTACTTC. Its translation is CASVAGKNIQYF. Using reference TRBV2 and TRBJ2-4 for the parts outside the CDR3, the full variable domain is EPEVTQTPSHQVTQMGQEVILRCVPISNHLYFYWYRQILGQKVEFLVSFYNNEISEKSEIFDDQFSVERPDGSNFTLKIRSTKLEDSAMYFCASVAGKNIQYFGAGTRLSVL.

The CDR3 loop is CASYGGREQFF. The CDR3 coding sequence is TGCGCCAGCTACGGGGGACGTGAGCAGTTCTTC. The V and J genes are TRBV4-1 and TRBJ2-1, with D perhaps TRBD2 (6 bases). Trimming shortened V by 8 bases and J by 9 bases, and 11 bases separated the two germline ends. The CDR3 extends over 11 amino acids. Germline V gene lookup returns CDR1 MGHRA and CDR2 YSYEKL.